This TCR beta chain was captured by sequencing in a study of T cells in Graves' hyperthyroidism and ophthalmopathy. Overall study results and limits: Separation of ophthalmopathy from stable hyperthyroidism was achieved by a 13 V-J model. Expanded thyroid clonotypes (above 0.001) were mostly also found in blood.

RNA transcripts gave rise to amplified TCR beta CDR3 regions. A first-round RT-PCR of the TCR CDR3 used the HTBI primer set. Each CDR3 protein is one row after TCRdb ran MiXCR on the multiplex PCR reads. The profile shows about 200,000 distinct CDR3 sequences, about 17% of them singletons. CDR3 length: 15 amino acids. Germline values: CDR1 SNHLY, CDR2 FYNNEI. This clonotype has a count of ten or more. Its specificity is unknown. At one boundary the junction diverges from the germline segment, which might be a read error. Orbital computed tomography, thyroid ultrasound, serum thyroxine and TRAb, and clinical symptoms together informed the diagnoses.

This sequence was found in a woman aged 45-59 years with Graves' hyperthyroidism. The V and J genes are TRBV2 and TRBJ2-5; TRBD2 is a possible D gene (5 bases). The sequenced sample consisted of blood. The CDR3 spells CASSDLGDEQGTQYF. CDR3 in DNA: TGTGCCAGCAGTGACTTGGGAGATGAGCAAGGGACCCAGTACTTC.